This TCR beta chain was recorded in a study of blood T cell repertoires in COVID-19. Looking at the study overall: There were acute and convalescent COVID-19 samples, and they came from the United States, Italy and Spain. The cDNA or gDNA used as material had been derived from T cells, B-cell-depleted T cells, or PBMCs.

CDR3 length: 16 residues. Germline trimming cut 0 bases from V and 8 bases from J; bases unmatched to any gene: 5. The germline gives CDR1 SGDLS, CDR2 YYNGEE. Original analysis: Reference gene primer amplification gave estimated nucleated cell counts. Here immunoSEQ multiplex PCR was the method, and the copy in TCRdb shows in-frame clones only, minus some. V and J calls and clone size follow that table, whereas D and trimming were derived from the DNA. The sample records around 300,000 clones, around 87% being singletons. The chain links TRBV9 to TRBJ2-1; 13 positions agree with TRBD2. The source is a man in his fifties or sixties with active or convalescent COVID-19. Sequencing input: peripheral blood. For the CDR3, the DNA is TGTGCCAGCAGCGTAGTGGGACTAGCGGGATTCGATGAGCAGTTCTTC. Its protein product is CASSVVGLAGFDEQFF.